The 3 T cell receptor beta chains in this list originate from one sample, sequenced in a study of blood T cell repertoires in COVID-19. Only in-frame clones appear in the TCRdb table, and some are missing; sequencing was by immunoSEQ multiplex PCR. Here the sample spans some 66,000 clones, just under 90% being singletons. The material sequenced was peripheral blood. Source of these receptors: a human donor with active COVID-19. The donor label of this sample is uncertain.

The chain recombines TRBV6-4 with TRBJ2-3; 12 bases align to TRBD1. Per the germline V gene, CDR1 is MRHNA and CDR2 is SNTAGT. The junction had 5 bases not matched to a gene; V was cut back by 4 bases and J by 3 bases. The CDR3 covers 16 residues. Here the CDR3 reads CASSVGQGAKTDTQYF. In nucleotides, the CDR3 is TGTGCCAGCAGTGTGGGACAGGGGGCGAAAACAGATACGCAGTATTTT.

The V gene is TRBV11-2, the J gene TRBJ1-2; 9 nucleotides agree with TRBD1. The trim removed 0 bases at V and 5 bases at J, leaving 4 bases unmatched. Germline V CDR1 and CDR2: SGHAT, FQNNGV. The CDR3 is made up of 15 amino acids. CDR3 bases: TGTGCCAGCAGCTTAGAAATACAGGGGGCTTATGGCTACACCTTC. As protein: CASSLEIQGAYGYTF.

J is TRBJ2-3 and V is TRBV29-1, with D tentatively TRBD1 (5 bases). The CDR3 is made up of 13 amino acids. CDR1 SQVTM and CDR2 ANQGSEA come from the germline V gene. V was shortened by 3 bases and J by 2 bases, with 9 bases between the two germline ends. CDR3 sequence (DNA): TGCAGCGTTGAGAGTGGGGCCACAGATACGCAGTATTTT. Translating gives CSVESGATDTQYF.